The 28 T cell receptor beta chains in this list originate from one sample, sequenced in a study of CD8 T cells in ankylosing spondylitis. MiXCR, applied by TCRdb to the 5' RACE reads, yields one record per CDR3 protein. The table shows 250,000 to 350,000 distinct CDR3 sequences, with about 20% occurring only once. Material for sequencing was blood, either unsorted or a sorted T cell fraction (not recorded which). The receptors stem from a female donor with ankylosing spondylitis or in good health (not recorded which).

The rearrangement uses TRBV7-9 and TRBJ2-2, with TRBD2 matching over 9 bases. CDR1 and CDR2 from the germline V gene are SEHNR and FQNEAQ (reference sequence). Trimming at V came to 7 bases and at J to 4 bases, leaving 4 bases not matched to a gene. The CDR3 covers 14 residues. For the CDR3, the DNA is TGTGCCAGCAAAAGAGCGGGAGGCACCGGGGAGCTGTTTTTT. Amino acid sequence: CASKRAGGTGELFF.

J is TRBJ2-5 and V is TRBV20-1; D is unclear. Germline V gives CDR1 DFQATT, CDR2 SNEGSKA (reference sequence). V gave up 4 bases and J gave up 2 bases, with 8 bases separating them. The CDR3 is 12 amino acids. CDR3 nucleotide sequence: TGCAGTGCTAAGCAGACACAAGAGACCCAGTACTTC. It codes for CSAKQTQETQYF.

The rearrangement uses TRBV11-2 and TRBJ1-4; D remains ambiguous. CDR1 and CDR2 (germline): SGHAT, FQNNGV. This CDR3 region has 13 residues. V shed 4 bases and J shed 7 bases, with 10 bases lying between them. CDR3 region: CASSSGVGEKLFF. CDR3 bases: TGTGCCAGCAGCTCGGGAGTGGGTGAAAAACTGTTTTTT.

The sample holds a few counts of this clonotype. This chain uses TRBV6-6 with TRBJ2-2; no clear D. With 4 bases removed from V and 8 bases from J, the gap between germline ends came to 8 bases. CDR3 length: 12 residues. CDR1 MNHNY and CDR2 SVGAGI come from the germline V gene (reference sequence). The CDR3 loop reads CASSFGLGELFF. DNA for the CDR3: TGTGCCAGCAGTTTTGGTCTGGGGGAGCTGTTTTTT.

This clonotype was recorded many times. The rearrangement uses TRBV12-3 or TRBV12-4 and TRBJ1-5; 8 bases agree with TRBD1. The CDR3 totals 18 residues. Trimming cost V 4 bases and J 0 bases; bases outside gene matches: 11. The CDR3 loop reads CASSSPGTGILSNQPQHF. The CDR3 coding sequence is TGTGCCAGCAGTTCCCCCGGGACAGGAATCCTTAGCAATCAGCCCCAGCATTTT.

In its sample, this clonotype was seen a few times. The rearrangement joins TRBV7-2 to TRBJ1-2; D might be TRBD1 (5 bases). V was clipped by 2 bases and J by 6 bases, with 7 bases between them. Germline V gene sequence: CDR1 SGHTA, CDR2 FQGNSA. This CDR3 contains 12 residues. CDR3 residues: CASSLSGHGYTF. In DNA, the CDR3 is TGTGCCAGCAGCTTATCGGGGCATGGCTACACCTTC. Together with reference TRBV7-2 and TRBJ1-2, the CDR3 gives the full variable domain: GAGVSQSPSNKVTEKGKDVELRCDPISGHTALYWYRQSLGQGLEFLIYFQGNSAPDKSGLPSDRFSAERTGGSVSTLTIQRTQQEDSAVYLCASSLSGHGYTFGSGTRLTVV.

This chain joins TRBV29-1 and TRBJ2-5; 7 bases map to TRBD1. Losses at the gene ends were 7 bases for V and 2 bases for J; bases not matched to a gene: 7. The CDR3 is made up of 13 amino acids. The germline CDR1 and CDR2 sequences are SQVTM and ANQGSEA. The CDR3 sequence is CSGIPGQQETQYF. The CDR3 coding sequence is TGCAGCGGGATACCGGGACAGCAAGAGACCCAGTACTTC.

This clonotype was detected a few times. This chain's CDR3 is CSATPPAGGGETQYF. CDR3 bases: TGCAGTGCCACCCCTCCGGCGGGAGGGGGAGAGACCCAGTACTTC. V gene TRBV20-1 combines with J gene TRBJ2-5; 9 bases are shared with TRBD2. Germline V CDR1 and CDR2: DFQATT, SNEGSKA (reference sequence). Trimming removed 6 bases from V and 4 bases from J; junction bases left unmatched: 12. CDR3 length: 15 residues.

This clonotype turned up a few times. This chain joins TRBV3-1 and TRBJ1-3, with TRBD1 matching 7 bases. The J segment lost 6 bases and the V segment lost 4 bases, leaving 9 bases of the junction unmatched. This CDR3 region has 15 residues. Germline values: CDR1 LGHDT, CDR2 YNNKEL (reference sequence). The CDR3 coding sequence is TGTGCCAGCAGCCGGACAGGACAGGACAAAAACACCATATATTTT. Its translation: CASSRTGQDKNTIYF.

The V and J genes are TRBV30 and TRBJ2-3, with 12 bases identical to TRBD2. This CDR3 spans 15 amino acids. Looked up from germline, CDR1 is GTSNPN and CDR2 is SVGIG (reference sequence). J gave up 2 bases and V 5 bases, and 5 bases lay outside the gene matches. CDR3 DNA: TGTGCCTGGTCACTAGCGGGAGGCTTCACAGATACGCAGTATTTT. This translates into CAWSLAGGFTDTQYF.

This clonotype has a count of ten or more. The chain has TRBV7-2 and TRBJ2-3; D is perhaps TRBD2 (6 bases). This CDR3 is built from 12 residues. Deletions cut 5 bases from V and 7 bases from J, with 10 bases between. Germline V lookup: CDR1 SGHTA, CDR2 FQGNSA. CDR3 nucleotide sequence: TGTGCCAGCAGCCCTAGCGCCTATACGCAGTATTTT. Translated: CASSPSAYTQYF.

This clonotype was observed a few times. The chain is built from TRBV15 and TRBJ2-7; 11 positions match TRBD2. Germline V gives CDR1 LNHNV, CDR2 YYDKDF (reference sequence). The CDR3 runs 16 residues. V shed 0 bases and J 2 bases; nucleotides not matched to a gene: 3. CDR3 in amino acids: CATSRDRLAGPYEQYF. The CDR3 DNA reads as TGTGCCACCAGCAGAGATCGACTAGCGGGACCCTACGAGCAGTACTTC.

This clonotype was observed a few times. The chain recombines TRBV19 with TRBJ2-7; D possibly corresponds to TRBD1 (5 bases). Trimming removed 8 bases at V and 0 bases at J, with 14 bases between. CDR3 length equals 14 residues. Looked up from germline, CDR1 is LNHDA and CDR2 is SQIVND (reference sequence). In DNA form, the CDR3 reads TGTGCCAGTCAGGGCCCTTTGGGCTCCTACGAGCAGTACTTC. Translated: CASQGPLGSYEQYF.

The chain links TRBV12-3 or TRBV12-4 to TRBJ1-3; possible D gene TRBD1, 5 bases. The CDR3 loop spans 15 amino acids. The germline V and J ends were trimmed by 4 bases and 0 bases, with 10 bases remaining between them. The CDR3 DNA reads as TGTGCCAGCAGTTACCAGGGAAGCTCTGGAAACACCATATATTTT. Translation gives CASSYQGSSGNTIYF.

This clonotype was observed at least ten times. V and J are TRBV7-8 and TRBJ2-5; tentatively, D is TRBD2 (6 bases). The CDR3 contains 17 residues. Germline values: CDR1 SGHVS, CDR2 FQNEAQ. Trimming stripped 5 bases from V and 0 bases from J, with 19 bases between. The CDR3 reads CASSPHTGGMYQETQYF. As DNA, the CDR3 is TGTGCCAGCAGCCCCCACACTGGCGGGATGTACCAAGAGACCCAGTACTTC.

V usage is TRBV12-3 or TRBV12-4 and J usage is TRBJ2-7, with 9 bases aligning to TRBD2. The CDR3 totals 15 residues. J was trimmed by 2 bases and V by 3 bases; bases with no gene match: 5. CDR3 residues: CASSFTAGGAYEQYF. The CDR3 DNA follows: TGTGCCAGCAGTTTTACTGCGGGAGGGGCCTACGAGCAGTACTTC.

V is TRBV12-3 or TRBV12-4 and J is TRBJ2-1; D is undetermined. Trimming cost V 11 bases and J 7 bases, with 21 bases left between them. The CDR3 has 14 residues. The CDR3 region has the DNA TGTGCCTCGACAAAGGGTCCAGAATCGAATGAGCAGTTCTTC. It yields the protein CASTKGPESNEQFF.

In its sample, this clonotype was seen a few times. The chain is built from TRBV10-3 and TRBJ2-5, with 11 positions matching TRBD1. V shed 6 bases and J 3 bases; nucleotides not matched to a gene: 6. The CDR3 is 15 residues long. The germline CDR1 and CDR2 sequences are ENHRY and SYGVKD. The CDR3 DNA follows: TGTGCCATCAGGAGGGGACAGGGGGTTGAAGAGACCCAGTACTTC. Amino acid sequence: CAIRRGQGVEETQYF.

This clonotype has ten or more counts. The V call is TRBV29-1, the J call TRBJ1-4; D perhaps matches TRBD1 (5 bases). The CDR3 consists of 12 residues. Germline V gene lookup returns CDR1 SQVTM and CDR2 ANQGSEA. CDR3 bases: TGCAGTGCTCGACAGCTTAATGAAAAACTGTTTTTT. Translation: CSARQLNEKLFF.

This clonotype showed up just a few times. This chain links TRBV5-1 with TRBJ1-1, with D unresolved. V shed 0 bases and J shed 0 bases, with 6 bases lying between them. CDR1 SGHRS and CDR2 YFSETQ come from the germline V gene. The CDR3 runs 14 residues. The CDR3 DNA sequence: TGCGCCAGCAGCTTGGATGGAATGAACACTGAAGCTTTCTTT. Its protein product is CASSLDGMNTEAFF.

The CDR3 coding sequence is TGTGCCAGCAGGTGGACAGGGACAAATGAAAAACTGTTTTTT. Protein: CASRWTGTNEKLFF. V and J are TRBV6-1 and TRBJ1-4, with TRBD1 matching over 8 bases. V shed 6 bases and J 5 bases; nucleotides not matched to a gene: 5. The length of the CDR3 is 14 residues. Germline loops: CDR1 MNHNS, CDR2 SASEGT.

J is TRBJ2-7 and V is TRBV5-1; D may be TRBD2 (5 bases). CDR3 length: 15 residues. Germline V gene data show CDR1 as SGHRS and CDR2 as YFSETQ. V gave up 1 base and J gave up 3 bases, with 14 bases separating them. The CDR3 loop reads CASSLYGGQNYEQYF. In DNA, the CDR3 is TGCGCCAGCAGCTTGTATGGCGGGCAAAACTACGAGCAGTACTTC.

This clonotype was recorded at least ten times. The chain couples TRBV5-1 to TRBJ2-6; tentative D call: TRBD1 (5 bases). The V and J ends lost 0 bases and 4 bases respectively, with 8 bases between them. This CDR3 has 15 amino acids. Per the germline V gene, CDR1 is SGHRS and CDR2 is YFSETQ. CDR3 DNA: TGCGCCAGCAGCTTGGAGGGGTCCGGGGCCAACGTCCTGACTTTC. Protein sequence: CASSLEGSGANVLTF.

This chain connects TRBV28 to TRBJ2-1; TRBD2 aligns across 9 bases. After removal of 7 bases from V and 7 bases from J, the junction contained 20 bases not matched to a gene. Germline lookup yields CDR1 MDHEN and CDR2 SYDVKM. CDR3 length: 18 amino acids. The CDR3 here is CASTRRTRLGGRVNEQFF. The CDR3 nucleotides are TGTGCCAGCACCCGACGGACCCGTTTAGGCGGGAGGGTTAATGAGCAGTTCTTC. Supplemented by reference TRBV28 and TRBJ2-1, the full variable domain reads DVKVTQSSRYLVKRTGEKVFLECVQDMDHENMFWYRQDPGLGLRLIYFSYDVKMKEKGDIPEGYSVSREKKERFSLILESASTNQTSMYLCASTRRTRLGGRVNEQFFGPGTRLTVL.

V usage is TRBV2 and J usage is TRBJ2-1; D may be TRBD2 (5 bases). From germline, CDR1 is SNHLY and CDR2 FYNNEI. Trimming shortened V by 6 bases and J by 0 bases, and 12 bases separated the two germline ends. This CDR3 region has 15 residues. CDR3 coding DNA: TGTGCCAGCAGAGCTAAGCGGAGCTCCTACAATGAGCAGTTCTTC. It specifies CASRAKRSSYNEQFF.

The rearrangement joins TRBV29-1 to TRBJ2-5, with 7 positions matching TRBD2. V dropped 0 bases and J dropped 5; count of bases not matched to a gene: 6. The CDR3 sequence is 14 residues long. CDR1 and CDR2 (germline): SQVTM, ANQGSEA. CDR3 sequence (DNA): TGCAGCGTTGAAGACCAGCGGGGTCTGGAGACCCAGTACTTC. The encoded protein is CSVEDQRGLETQYF. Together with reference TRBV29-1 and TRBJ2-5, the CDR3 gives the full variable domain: SAVISQKPSRDICQRGTSLTIQCQVDSQVTMMFWYRQQPGQSLTLIATANQGSEATYESGFVIDKFPISRPNLTFSTLTVSNMSPEDSSIYLCSVEDQRGLETQYFGPGTRLLVL.

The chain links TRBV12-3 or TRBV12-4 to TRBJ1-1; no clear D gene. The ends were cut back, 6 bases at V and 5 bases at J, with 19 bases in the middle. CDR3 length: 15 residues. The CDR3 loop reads CASSPGPRGWTEAFF. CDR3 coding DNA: TGTGCCAGCAGCCCCGGACCGCGCGGGTGGACTGAAGCTTTCTTT.

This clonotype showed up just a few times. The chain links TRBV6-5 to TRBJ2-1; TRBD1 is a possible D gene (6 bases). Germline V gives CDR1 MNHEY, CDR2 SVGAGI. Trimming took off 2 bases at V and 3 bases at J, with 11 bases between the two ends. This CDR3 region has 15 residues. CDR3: CASSYGKGHYNEQFF. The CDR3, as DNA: TGTGCCAGCAGTTACGGAAAGGGACACTACAATGAGCAGTTCTTC.